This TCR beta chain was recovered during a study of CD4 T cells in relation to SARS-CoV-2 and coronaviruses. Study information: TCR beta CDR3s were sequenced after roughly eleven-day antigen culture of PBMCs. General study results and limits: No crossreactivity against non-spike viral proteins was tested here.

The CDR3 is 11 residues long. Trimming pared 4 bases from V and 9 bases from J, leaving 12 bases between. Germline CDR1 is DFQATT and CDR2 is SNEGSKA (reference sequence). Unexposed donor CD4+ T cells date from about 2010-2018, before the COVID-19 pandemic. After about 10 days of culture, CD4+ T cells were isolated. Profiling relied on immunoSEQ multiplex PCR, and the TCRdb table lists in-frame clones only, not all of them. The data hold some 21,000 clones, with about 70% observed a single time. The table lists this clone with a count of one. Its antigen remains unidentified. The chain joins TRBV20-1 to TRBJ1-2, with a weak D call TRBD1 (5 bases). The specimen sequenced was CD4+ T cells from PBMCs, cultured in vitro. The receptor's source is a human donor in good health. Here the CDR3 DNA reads TGCAGTGCTAACACAGGACTGCGCTACACCTTC. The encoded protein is CSANTGLRYTF.